These 19 T cell receptor beta chains share one sample of origin, sequenced in a study of early T cells in non-severe SARS-CoV-2 infection. TCRdb analysed the 5' RACE reads with MiXCR anew, one entry per CDR3 protein. Of around 37,000 distinct CDR3 sequences in the sample, 8% to 10% were seen once. The sample taken for sequencing was whole blood. These TCRs come from an adult who was a healthcare worker with PCR-confirmed SARS-CoV-2 infection or an uninfected control (not recorded which).

This clonotype was counted between two and nine times. The genes are TRBV28 and TRBJ2-3, with 8 bases fitting TRBD2. V dropped 9 bases and J dropped 3; count of bases not matched to a gene: 8. The CDR3 is 14 amino acids. The V gene's germline CDR1 is MDHEN and CDR2 SYDVKM. This CDR3 is CARSRGGLTDTQYF. The CDR3 bases are TGTGCCAGATCTCGGGGGGGGCTGACAGATACGCAGTATTTT.

This clonotype was recorded many times. This chain joins TRBV6-9 and TRBJ1-1; D call uncertain. There are 12 residues in the CDR3. Trimming pared 3 bases from V and 9 bases from J, leaving 11 bases between. Germline V lookup: CDR1 MNHGY, CDR2 SVAAGI. The CDR3 loop is CASSYPGEQAFF. The DNA of the CDR3 is TGTGCCAGCAGTTACCCCGGGGAACAAGCTTTCTTT.

A few counts support this clonotype. J is TRBJ1-2 and V is TRBV29-1, with 8 bases matching TRBD1. The germline gives CDR1 SQVTM, CDR2 ANQGSEA. CDR3 length: 16 residues. V gave up 3 bases and J gave up 4 bases; unmatched junction bases: 13. The CDR3 here is CSVDPTGTGTIYGYTF. For the CDR3, the DNA is TGCAGCGTTGATCCTACCGGGACAGGAACTATCTATGGCTACACCTTC.

The chain joins TRBV19 to TRBJ2-1, with D perhaps being TRBD1 or TRBD2 (5 bases each). CDR1 and CDR2 from the germline V gene are LNHDA and SQIVND (reference sequence). The CDR3 has 12 residues. V was cut by 5 bases and J by 9 bases, with 11 bases left in between. CDR3 bases: TGTGCCAGTAGTGTAGGGGACGGTGAGCAGTTCTTC. Protein: CASSVGDGEQFF.

This clonotype was recorded at least ten times. This chain uses TRBV7-2 with TRBJ2-7; no reliable D call. This CDR3 region has 14 residues. V gave up 3 bases and J gave up 7 bases, with 16 bases separating them. Germline values: CDR1 SGHTA, CDR2 FQGNSA. The CDR3 nucleotides read TGTGCCAGCAGCTTTTTCCAGACCCTTAGTGAGCAGTACTTC. Its protein product is CASSFFQTLSEQYF.

This clonotype was recorded a few times. This chain links TRBV7-6 with TRBJ2-7; tentatively, D is TRBD1 or TRBD2 (6 bases each). This CDR3 has 16 residues. V shed 5 bases and J shed 1 base, with 18 bases lying between them. CDR1 is SGHVS, CDR2 FNYEAQ, per germline. CDR3 DNA sequence: TGTGCCAGCAGCCCCGGCATGGGGGGCCGATCCTACGAGCAGTACTTC. It codes for CASSPGMGGRSYEQYF.

There are a few counts of this clonotype. The chain links TRBV5-1 to TRBJ2-7, with 9 bases identical to TRBD1. Germline V lookup: CDR1 SGHRS, CDR2 YFSETQ. The CDR3 has 14 residues. With V trimmed by 4 bases and J by 3 bases, 5 bases remained unmatched. This CDR3 reads CASSPTGGLYEQYF. The DNA of the CDR3 is TGCGCCAGCAGCCCCACAGGGGGCCTCTACGAGCAGTACTTC.

This clonotype appeared many times. The chain couples TRBV20-1 to TRBJ2-2; D possibly corresponds to TRBD2 (6 bases). Germline CDR1 DFQATT, CDR2 SNEGSKA (reference sequence). V was shortened by 6 bases and J by 3 bases, with 14 bases between the two germline ends. There are 14 residues in the CDR3. The CDR3 DNA reads TGCAGTGCAAGGAGGGGTGGTGACACCGGGGAGCTGTTTTTT. As protein: CSARRGGDTGELFF.

Many counts were recorded for this clonotype. The chain carries TRBV7-2 and TRBJ1-1, with D tentatively TRBD1 (5 bases). The CDR3 totals 13 residues. Germline values: CDR1 SGHTA, CDR2 FQGNSA. V lost 7 bases, J lost 4 bases, and 13 bases lay in between. CDR3 sequence: CASTGGYGTEAFF. CDR3 in DNA: TGTGCCAGCACTGGGGGATACGGCACTGAAGCTTTCTTT.

This clonotype has a count of ten or more. The rearrangement links TRBV29-1 to TRBJ2-3; D ambiguous. Trimming stripped 4 bases from V and 1 base from J, with 6 bases between. The CDR3 loop spans 12 amino acids. Germline loops: CDR1 SQVTM, CDR2 ANQGSEA. The CDR3 DNA reads as TGCAGCGTTGTGACCCGCACAGATACGCAGTATTTT. The encoded protein is CSVVTRTDTQYF.

In its sample, this clonotype was seen many times. The chain combines TRBV20-1 with TRBJ2-3, with 8 bases aligning to TRBD2. Germline V gene sequence: CDR1 DFQATT, CDR2 SNEGSKA (reference sequence). This CDR3 contains 15 residues. V gave up 2 bases and J gave up 2 bases; unmatched junction bases: 6. The CDR3 region is CSARFGLASTDTQYF. As DNA, the CDR3 is TGCAGTGCTAGATTCGGACTAGCCTCCACAGATACGCAGTATTTT.

This clonotype was seen ten or more times. The chain recombines TRBV19 with TRBJ1-1; D is unclear. Germline V gene sequence: CDR1 LNHDA, CDR2 SQIVND (reference sequence). V lost 11 bases to trimming and J lost 4 bases, with 14 bases between them. The CDR3 totals 12 residues. DNA of the CDR3: TGTGCCTCACAGATGTTTCCCACTGAAGCTTTCTTT. Translating gives CASQMFPTEAFF.

The V and J genes are TRBV4-2 and TRBJ2-2, with D possibly TRBD1 on 6 matching bases. Trimming stripped 4 bases from V and 6 bases from J, with 21 bases between. The CDR3 is 17 amino acids. Germline V gene data show CDR1 as LGHNA and CDR2 as YNFKEQ. This CDR3 reads CASSLSSPGEWAGELFF. CDR3 nucleotide sequence: TGTGCCAGCAGCCTATCAAGTCCAGGGGAATGGGCCGGGGAGCTGTTTTTT.

The genes are TRBV3-1 and TRBJ2-7; TRBD1 matches at 7 bases. The germline CDR1 and CDR2 sequences are LGHDT and YNNKEL (reference sequence). V trimming: 4 bases; J trimming: 2 bases; junction bases outside the gene matches: 8. The CDR3 contains 15 residues. The CDR3 bases are TGTGCCAGCAGCCGATCGACAGGGATCACCTACGAGCAGTACTTC. Encoded protein: CASSRSTGITYEQYF.

This chain connects TRBV9 to TRBJ2-7; tentatively, D is TRBD1 (6 bases). This CDR3 region has 14 residues. V was clipped by 4 bases and J by 3 bases, with 14 bases between them. Per the germline V gene, CDR1 is SGDLS and CDR2 is YYNGEE. The CDR3 sequence: CASSPGDKDYEQYF. CDR3 nucleotides: TGTGCCAGCAGCCCAGGGGACAAAGACTACGAGCAGTACTTC.

The chain recombines TRBV7-2 with TRBJ1-4; possible D gene TRBD1, 5 bases. V lost 7 bases and J 6 bases, leaving 18 bases between the germline ends. The CDR3 has 15 amino acids. Per germline, CDR1 SGHTA and CDR2 FQGNSA. The CDR3 loop reads CASTLVGAEDEKLFF. DNA of the CDR3: TGTGCCAGCACCTTGGTCGGGGCAGAGGATGAAAAACTGTTTTTT.

V gene TRBV19 combines with J gene TRBJ2-2; no clear D gene. V lost 3 bases, J lost 1 base, and 6 bases lay in between. CDR1 is LNHDA and CDR2 is SQIVND in the germline V gene (reference sequence). This CDR3 is built from 14 residues. The CDR3 protein is CASSIRQNTGELFF. As DNA, the CDR3 is TGTGCCAGTAGTATCCGACAGAACACCGGGGAGCTGTTTTTT. The whole variable domain, filled in from reference TRBV19 and TRBJ2-2, reads DGGITQSPKYLFRKEGQNVTLSCEQNLNHDAMYWYRQDPGQGLRLIYYSQIVNDFQKGDIAEGYSVSREKKESFPLTVTSAQKNPTAFYLCASSIRQNTGELFFGEGSRLTVL.

Ten or more counts support this clonotype. This chain's CDR3 is CASSLEMGPWTGELFF. CDR3 coding DNA: TGTGCCAGCAGCTTAGAGATGGGGCCGTGGACCGGGGAGCTGTTTTTT. The chain recombines TRBV7-2 with TRBJ2-2; tentative D call: TRBD1 (5 bases). The CDR3 is 16 residues long. The germline V and J ends were trimmed by 1 base and 5 bases, with 14 bases remaining between them. In germline, CDR1 is SGHTA, CDR2 FQGNSA.

The sample holds a few counts of this clonotype. DNA of the CDR3: TGCGCCAGCAGCTTGGATACAGCGGGGGGGCTAGGTTACGAGCAGTACTTC. This translates into CASSLDTAGGLGYEQYF. This sequence joins TRBV5-1 and TRBJ2-7; 10 positions agree with TRBD2. Trimming took 0 bases from V and 4 from J; bases not matched to a gene: 10. The CDR3 consists of 17 residues. Looked up from germline, CDR1 is SGHRS and CDR2 is YFSETQ.